A single sample gave rise to the 12 T cell receptor beta chains below, sequenced in a study of a mutant IDH1 vaccine in newly diagnosed glioma. Assay: immunoSEQ multiplex PCR; the TCRdb copy retains only in-frame clones and omits some. The table has about 35,000 clones, 80% to 85% seen once. Sample time point: baseline, week 1 (first vaccination visit). The treatment is: pre-vaccination baseline after standard-of-care therapy. Sequencing used peripheral blood mononuclear cells (PBMCs), obtained from a glioma patient treated with radiotherapy, temozolomide or both. The receptors derive from a man aged 50-59 years with glioma. Some clones in this sample may be carry-over from other donors' samples.

V is TRBV19 and J is TRBJ2-3; 8 bases fit TRBD2. The CDR3 has 16 amino acids. The trim removed 1 base at V and 2 bases at J, leaving 5 bases unmatched. Per the germline V gene, CDR1 is LNHDA and CDR2 is SQIVND (reference sequence). The CDR3 coding sequence is TGTGCCAGTAGTATAGCCCCGGGAGGGCCCACAGATACGCAGTATTTT. Translated, it gives CASSIAPGGPTDTQYF.

The CDR3 nucleotides are TGTGCCAGCAGACCTAACGGGACAGGGGGATCTAACACTGAAGCTTTCTTT. Translating it yields CASRPNGTGGSNTEAFF. The V call is TRBV7-3, the J call TRBJ1-1, with 11 nucleotides matching TRBD1. Germline CDR1 and CDR2: SGHTA and FQGTGA. The CDR3 covers 17 residues. Losses at the gene ends were 6 bases for V and 2 bases for J; bases not matched to a gene: 11.

CDR3 in DNA: TGTGCCAGCAGCTTCAGGGGGTATGAAGCTTTCTTT. Translated: CASSFRGYEAFF. The chain combines TRBV11-3 with TRBJ1-1; 7 nucleotides line up with TRBD1. Germline V lookup: CDR1 SGHNT, CDR2 YENEEA. J was trimmed by 7 bases and V by 3 bases; bases with no gene match: 2. This CDR3 spans 12 amino acids.

As for this clone: The sample holds other DNA sequences that translate to the same CDR3. The chain employs TRBV28 and TRBJ1-4, with 7 bases identical to TRBD1. From germline, CDR1 is MDHEN and CDR2 SYDVKM. This CDR3 comprises 16 residues. J lost 10 bases, V lost 6 bases, and 17 bases had no gene match. The CDR3 reads CASRTPVQGLGGKLFF. As DNA, the CDR3 is TGTGCCAGCAGGACCCCCGTACAGGGGCTCGGTGGAAAACTGTTTTTT.

The J gene is TRBJ1-4, the V gene TRBV19; tentatively, D is TRBD1 (5 bases). The CDR3 consists of 15 residues. Germline CDR1 and CDR2: LNHDA and SQIVND (reference sequence). V gave up 4 bases and J gave up 1 base, with 10 bases separating them. The CDR3 DNA sequence: TGTGCCAGTAGTAGATTTGGGGGAACTAATGAAAAACTGTTTTTT. This gives the protein CASSRFGGTNEKLFF.

The chain recombines TRBV7-2 with TRBJ2-7, with D unclear. The CDR3 extends over 14 amino acids. Germline-derived CDR1 and CDR2 are SGHTA and FQGNSA. V was pared by 2 bases and J by 6 bases, with 14 bases between. CDR3 sequence: CASSLMTGKGEQYF. As DNA, the CDR3 is TGTGCCAGCAGCTTAATGACGGGCAAGGGCGAGCAGTACTTC. The full variable domain, completed using reference TRBV7-2 and TRBJ2-7, is GAGVSQSPSNKVTEKGKDVELRCDPISGHTALYWYRQSLGQGLEFLIYFQGNSAPDKSGLPSDRFSAERTGGSVSTLTIQRTQQEDSAVYLCASSLMTGKGEQYFGPGTRLTVT.

The chain recombines TRBV7-9 with TRBJ2-7; D may correspond to TRBD1 or TRBD2 (5 bases each). CDR1 and CDR2 from the germline V gene are SEHNR and FQNEAQ (reference sequence). The CDR3 runs to 14 residues. V lost 3 bases and J lost 7, with 16 bases in between. The CDR3 DNA reads as TGTGCCAGCAGCTTGGGGACGGGCTTGGGGGAGCAGTACTTC. Its protein is CASSLGTGLGEQYF.

The chain carries TRBV27 and TRBJ2-7, with D perhaps matching TRBD1 or TRBD2 (5 bases each). Germline V gives CDR1 MNHEY, CDR2 SMNVEV (reference sequence). Trimming shortened V by 2 bases and J by 9 bases, and 17 bases separated the two germline ends. CDR3 size: 14 residues. This CDR3 reads CASSLAAIGGRQYF. CDR3 bases: TGTGCCAGCAGTTTAGCGGCAATTGGGGGACGGCAGTACTTC.

The rearrangement joins TRBV19 to TRBJ2-7; D is possibly TRBD2 (5 bases). The CDR3 runs to 13 residues. V shed 9 bases and J shed 4 bases, with 16 bases lying between them. Per germline, CDR1 LNHDA and CDR2 SQIVND (reference sequence). CDR3 sequence: CASGDPNTYEQYF. The DNA of the CDR3 is TGTGCCAGCGGGGATCCAAATACTTACGAGCAGTACTTC.

The chain carries TRBV15 and TRBJ2-7, with 10 bases lining up with TRBD1. The CDR3 contains 14 residues. The V and J ends lost 4 bases and 3 bases, in that order; junction bases with no gene match: 3. Germline V gene sequence: CDR1 LNHNV, CDR2 YYDKDF (reference sequence). The CDR3 spells CATSTGTGDYEQYF. The CDR3 bases are TGTGCCACCAGCACAGGGACAGGGGACTACGAGCAGTACTTC. Filled out from reference TRBV15 and TRBJ2-7, the complete variable domain reads DAMVIQNPRYQVTQFGKPVTLSCSQTLNHNVMYWYQQKSSQAPKLLFHYYDKDFNNEADTPDNFQSRRPNTSFCFLDIRSPGLGDTAMYLCATSTGTGDYEQYFGPGTRLTVT.

The chain has TRBV14 and TRBJ2-1, with TRBD2 matching over 9 bases. CDR1 and CDR2 from the germline V gene are SGHDN and FVKESK. Unmatched junction bases numbered 5, after V lost 4 bases and J lost 7 bases. The CDR3 consists of 14 residues. In DNA form, the CDR3 reads TGTGCCAGCAGCCTTAGCGGGAGAATAAATGAGCAGTTCTTC. Amino acid sequence: CASSLSGRINEQFF.

The chain links TRBV7-2 to TRBJ1-3; D remains ambiguous. This CDR3 has 15 amino acids. Germline CDR1 SGHTA, CDR2 FQGNSA. Trimming cost V 1 base and J 0 bases, with 7 bases left between them. DNA of the CDR3: TGTGCCAGCAGCTTAGGGGCTAGCTCTGGAAACACCATATATTTT. This translates into CASSLGASSGNTIYF.